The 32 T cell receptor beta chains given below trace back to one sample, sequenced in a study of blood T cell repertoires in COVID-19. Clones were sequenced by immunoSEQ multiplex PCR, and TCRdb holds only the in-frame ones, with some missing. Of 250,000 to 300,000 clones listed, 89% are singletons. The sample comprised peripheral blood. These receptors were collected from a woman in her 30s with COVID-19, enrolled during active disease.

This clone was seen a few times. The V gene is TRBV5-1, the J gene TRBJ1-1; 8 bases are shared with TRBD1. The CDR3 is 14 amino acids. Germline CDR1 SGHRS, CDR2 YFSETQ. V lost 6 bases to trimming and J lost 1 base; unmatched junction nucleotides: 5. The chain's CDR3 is CASTTGEGNTEAFF. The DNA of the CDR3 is TGCGCCAGCACGACAGGGGAGGGGAACACTGAAGCTTTCTTT.

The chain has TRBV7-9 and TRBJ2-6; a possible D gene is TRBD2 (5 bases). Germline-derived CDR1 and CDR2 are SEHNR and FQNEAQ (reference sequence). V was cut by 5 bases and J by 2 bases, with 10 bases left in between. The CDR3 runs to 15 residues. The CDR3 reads CASSPTRAGANVLTF. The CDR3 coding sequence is TGTGCCAGCAGCCCAACTAGGGCTGGGGCCAACGTCCTGACTTTC.

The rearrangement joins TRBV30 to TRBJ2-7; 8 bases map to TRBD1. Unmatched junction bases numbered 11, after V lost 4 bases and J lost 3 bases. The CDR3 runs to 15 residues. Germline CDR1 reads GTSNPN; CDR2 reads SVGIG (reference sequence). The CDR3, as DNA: TGTGCCTGGAAAGAAGAGGGACAGGCCTTCTACGAGCAGTACTTC. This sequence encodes CAWKEEGQAFYEQYF.

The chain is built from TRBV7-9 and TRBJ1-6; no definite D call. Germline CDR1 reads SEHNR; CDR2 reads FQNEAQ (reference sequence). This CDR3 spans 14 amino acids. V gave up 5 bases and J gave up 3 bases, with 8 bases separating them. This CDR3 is CASSAIFYNSPLHF. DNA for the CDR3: TGTGCCAGCAGCGCGATATTCTATAATTCACCCCTCCACTTT.

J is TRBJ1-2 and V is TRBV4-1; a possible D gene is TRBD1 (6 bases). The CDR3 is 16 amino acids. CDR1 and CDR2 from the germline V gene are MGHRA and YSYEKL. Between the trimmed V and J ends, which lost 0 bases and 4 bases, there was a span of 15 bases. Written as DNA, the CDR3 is TGCGCCAGCAGCCAAGAACAGCAGGGGCGCATCTATGGCTACACCTTC. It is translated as CASSQEQQGRIYGYTF.

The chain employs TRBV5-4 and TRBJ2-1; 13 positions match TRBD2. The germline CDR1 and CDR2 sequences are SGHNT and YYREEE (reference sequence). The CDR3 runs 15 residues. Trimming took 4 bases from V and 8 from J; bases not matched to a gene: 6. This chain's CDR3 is CASSRTGTSGDEQFF. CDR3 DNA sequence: TGTGCCAGCAGCAGGACCGGGACTAGCGGGGATGAGCAGTTCTTC. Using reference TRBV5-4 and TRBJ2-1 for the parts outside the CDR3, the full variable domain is ETGVTQSPTHLIKTRGQQVTLRCSSQSGHNTVSWYQQALGQGPQFIFQYYREEENGRGNFPPRFSGLQFPNYSSELNVNALELDDSALYLCASSRTGTSGDEQFFGPGTRLTVL.

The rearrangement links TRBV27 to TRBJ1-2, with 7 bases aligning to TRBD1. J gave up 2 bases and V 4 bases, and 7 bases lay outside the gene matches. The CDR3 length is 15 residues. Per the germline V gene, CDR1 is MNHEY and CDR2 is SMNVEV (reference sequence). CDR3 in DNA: TGTGCCAGCAGTTCGAGACAGGGCCTGAACTATGGCTACACCTTC. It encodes CASSSRQGLNYGYTF.

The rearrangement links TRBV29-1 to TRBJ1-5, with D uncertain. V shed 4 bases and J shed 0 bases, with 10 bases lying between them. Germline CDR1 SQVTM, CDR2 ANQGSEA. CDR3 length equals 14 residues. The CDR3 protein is CSVASGISNQPQHF. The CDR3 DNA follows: TGCAGCGTTGCCAGCGGGATTAGCAATCAGCCCCAGCATTTT. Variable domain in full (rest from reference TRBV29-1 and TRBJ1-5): SAVISQKPSRDICQRGTSLTIQCQVDSQVTMMFWYRQQPGQSLTLIATANQGSEATYESGFVIDKFPISRPNLTFSTLTVSNMSPEDSSIYLCSVASGISNQPQHFGDGTRLSIL.

CDR3 region: CASSLVRATNEKLFF. CDR3 DNA sequence: TGCGCCAGCAGCCTCGTCCGTGCAACTAATGAAAAACTGTTTTTT. This chain joins TRBV5-1 and TRBJ1-4; no firm D call. The CDR3 has 15 amino acids. The V end lost 4 bases, the J end lost 0 bases, and 10 bases lay between the germline ends. CDR1 and CDR2 (germline): SGHRS, YFSETQ. The full variable domain, its missing parts supplied by reference TRBV5-1 and TRBJ1-4, is KAGVTQTPRYLIKTRGQQVTLSCSPISGHRSVSWYQQTPGQGLQFLFEYFSETQRNKGNFPGRFSGRQFSNSRSEMNVSTLELGDSALYLCASSLVRATNEKLFFGSGTQLSVL.

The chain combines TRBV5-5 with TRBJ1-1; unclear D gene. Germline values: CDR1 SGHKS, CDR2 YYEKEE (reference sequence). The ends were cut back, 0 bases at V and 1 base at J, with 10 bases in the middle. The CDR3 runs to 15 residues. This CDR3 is CASSLVVLPNTEAFF. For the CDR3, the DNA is TGTGCCAGCAGCTTGGTGGTCCTACCGAACACTGAAGCTTTCTTT.

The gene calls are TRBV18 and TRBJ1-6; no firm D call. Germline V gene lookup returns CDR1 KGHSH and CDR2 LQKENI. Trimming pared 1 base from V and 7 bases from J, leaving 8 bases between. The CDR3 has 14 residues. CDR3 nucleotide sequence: TGTGCCAGCTCACCACAGTCCCTAAATTCACCCCTCCACTTT. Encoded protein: CASSPQSLNSPLHF.

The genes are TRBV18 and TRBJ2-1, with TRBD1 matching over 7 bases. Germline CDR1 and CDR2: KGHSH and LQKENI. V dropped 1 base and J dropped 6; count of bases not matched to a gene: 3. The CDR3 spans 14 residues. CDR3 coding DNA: TGTGCCAGCTCACCACTGACAGGGAGCAATGAGCAGTTCTTC. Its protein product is CASSPLTGSNEQFF.

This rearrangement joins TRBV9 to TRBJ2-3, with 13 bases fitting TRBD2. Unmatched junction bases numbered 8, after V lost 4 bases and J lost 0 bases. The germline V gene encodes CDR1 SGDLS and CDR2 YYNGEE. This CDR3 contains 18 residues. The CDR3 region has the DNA TGTGCCAGCAGCATGCGGACTAGCGGGGGACATAGCACAGATACGCAGTATTTT. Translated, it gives CASSMRTSGGHSTDTQYF.

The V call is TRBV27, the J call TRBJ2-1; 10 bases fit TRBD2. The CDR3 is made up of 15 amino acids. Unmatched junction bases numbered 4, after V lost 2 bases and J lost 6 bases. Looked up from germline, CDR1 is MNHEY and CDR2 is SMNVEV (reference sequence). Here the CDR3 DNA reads TGTGCCAGCAGTTTAGTTAGCGGGGGGATCAATGAGCAGTTCTTC. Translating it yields CASSLVSGGINEQFF.

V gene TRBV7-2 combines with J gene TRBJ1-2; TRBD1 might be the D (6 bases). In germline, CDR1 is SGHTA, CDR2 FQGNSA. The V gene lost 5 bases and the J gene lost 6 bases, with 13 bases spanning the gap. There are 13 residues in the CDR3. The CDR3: CASSSRGAHGYTF. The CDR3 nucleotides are TGTGCCAGCAGCAGCCGGGGGGCCCATGGCTACACCTTC. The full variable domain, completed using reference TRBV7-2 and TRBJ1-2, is GAGVSQSPSNKVTEKGKDVELRCDPISGHTALYWYRQSLGQGLEFLIYFQGNSAPDKSGLPSDRFSAERTGGSVSTLTIQRTQQEDSAVYLCASSSRGAHGYTFGSGTRLTVV.

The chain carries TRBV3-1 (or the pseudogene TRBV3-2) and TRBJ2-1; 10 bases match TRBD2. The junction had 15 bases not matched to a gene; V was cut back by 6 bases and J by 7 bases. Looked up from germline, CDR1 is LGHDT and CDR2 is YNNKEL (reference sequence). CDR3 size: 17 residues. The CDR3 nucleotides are TGTGCCAGCAGTCGAAAAGCGGGGGGGAGGTCTTGGAATGAGCAGTTCTTC. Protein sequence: CASSRKAGGRSWNEQFF.

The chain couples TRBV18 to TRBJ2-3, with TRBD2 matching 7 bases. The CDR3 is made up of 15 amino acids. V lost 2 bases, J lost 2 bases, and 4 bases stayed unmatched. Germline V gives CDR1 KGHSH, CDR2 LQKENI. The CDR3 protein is CASSPMGGDTDTQYF. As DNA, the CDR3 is TGTGCCAGCTCACCAATGGGGGGGGACACAGATACGCAGTATTTT.

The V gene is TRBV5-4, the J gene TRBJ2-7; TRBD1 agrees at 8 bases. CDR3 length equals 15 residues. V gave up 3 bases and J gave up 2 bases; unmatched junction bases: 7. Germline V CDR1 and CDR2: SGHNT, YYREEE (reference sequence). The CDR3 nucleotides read TGTGCCAGCAGCTCAGGGACAGGCCTCACCTACGAGCAGTACTTC. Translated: CASSSGTGLTYEQYF.

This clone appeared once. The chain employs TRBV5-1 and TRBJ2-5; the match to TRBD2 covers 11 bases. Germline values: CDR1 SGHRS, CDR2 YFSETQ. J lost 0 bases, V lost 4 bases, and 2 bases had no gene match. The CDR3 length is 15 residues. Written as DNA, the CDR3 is TGCGCCAGCAGCGCTAGCGGGGGGTACCAAGAGACCCAGTACTTC. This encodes CASSASGGYQETQYF.

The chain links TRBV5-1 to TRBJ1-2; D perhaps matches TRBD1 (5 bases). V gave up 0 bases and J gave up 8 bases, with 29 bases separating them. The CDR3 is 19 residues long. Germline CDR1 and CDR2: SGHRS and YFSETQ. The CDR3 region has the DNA TGCGCCAGCAGCTTGGCCTATTTCAAGGGAACAGGACAACTCTACGGCTACACCTTC. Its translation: CASSLAYFKGTGQLYGYTF. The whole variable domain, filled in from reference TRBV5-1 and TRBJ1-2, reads KAGVTQTPRYLIKTRGQQVTLSCSPISGHRSVSWYQQTPGQGLQFLFEYFSETQRNKGNFPGRFSGRQFSNSRSEMNVSTLELGDSALYLCASSLAYFKGTGQLYGYTFGSGTRLTVV.

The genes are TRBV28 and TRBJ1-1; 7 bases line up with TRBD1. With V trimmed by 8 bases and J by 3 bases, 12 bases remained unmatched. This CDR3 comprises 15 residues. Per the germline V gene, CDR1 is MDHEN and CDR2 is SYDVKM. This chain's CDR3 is CASRNRGVGDTEAFF. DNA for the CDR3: TGTGCCAGCCGAAACAGGGGCGTCGGGGACACTGAAGCTTTCTTT.

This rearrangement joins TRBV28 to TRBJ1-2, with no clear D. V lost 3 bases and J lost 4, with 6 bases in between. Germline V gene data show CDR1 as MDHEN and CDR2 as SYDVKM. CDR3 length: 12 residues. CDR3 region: CASSLRAYGYTF. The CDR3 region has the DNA TGTGCCAGCAGTTTGAGAGCCTATGGCTACACCTTC.

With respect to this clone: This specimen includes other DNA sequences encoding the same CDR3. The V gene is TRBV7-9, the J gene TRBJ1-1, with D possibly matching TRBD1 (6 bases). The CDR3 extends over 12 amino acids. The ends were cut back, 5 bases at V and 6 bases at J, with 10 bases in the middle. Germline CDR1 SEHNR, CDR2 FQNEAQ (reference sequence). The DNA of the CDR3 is TGTGCCAGCAGCCAGGACAGCTCTGAAGCTTTCTTT. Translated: CASSQDSSEAFF.

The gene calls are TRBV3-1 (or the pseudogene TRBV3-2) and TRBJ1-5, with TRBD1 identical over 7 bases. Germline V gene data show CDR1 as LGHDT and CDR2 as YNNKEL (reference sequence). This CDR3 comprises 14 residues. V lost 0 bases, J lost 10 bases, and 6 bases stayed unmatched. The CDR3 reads CASSQDRGTGPQHF. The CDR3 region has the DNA TGTGCCAGCAGCCAAGACAGGGGGACGGGACCCCAGCATTTT.

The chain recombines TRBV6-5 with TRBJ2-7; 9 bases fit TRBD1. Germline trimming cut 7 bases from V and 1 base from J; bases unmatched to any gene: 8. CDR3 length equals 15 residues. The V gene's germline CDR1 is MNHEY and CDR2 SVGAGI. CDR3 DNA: TGTGCCAGCACCCGGGGACAGGGTCCATCCTACGAGCAGTACTTC. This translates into CASTRGQGPSYEQYF.

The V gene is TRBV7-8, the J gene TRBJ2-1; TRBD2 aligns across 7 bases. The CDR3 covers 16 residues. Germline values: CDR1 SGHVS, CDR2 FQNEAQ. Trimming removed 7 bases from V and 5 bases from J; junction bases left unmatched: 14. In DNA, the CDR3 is TGTGCCAGCAAAAACGTTGGGGCTCGGGGGGACAATGAGCAGTTCTTC. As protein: CASKNVGARGDNEQFF.

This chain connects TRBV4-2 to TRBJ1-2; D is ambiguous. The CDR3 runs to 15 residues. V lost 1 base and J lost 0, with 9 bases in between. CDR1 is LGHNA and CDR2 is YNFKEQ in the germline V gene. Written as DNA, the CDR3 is TGTGCCAGCAGCCAAGTTTCGGGGTCTAACTATGGCTACACCTTC. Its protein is CASSQVSGSNYGYTF.

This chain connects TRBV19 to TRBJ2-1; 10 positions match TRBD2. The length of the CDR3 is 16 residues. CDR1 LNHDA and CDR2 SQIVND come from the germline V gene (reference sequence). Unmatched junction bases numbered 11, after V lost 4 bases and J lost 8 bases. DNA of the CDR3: TGTGCCAGTAGTACCTTTGGGGGACTAGCGTGGGATGAGCAGTTCTTC. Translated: CASSTFGGLAWDEQFF.

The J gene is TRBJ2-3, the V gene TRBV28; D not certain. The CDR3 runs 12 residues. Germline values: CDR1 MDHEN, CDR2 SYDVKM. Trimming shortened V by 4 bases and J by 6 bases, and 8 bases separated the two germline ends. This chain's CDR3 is CASSSPRDTQYF. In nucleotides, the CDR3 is TGTGCCAGCAGTTCCCCGAGGGATACGCAGTATTTT.

The CDR3 protein is CASSLWGPKTGGSEKLFF. DNA of the CDR3: TGTGCCAGCAGTTTATGGGGCCCTAAGACAGGGGGCAGTGAAAAACTGTTTTTT. The rearrangement joins TRBV27 to TRBJ1-4, with 10 nucleotides matching TRBD1. V lost 1 base to trimming and J lost 7 bases; unmatched junction nucleotides: 12. Germline CDR1 reads MNHEY; CDR2 reads SMNVEV (reference sequence). This CDR3 has 18 amino acids. The full variable domain, completed using reference TRBV27 and TRBJ1-4, is EAQVTQNPRYLITVTGKKLTVTCSQNMNHEYMSWYRQDPGLGLRQIYYSMNVEVTDKGDVPEGYKVSRKEKRNFPLILESPSPNQTSLYFCASSLWGPKTGGSEKLFFGSGTQLSVL.

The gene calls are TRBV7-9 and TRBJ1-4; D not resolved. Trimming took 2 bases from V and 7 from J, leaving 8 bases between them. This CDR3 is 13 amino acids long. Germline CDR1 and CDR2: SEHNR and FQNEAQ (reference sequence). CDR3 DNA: TGTGCCAGCAGCTTACCACCGAGTGAAAAACTGTTTTTT. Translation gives CASSLPPSEKLFF.

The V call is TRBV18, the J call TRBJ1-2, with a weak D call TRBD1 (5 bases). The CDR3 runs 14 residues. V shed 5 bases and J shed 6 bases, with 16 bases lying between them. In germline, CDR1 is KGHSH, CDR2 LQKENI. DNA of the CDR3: TGTGCCAGCTCAACAACGACCAGGGATAATGGCTACACCTTC. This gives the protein CASSTTTRDNGYTF.